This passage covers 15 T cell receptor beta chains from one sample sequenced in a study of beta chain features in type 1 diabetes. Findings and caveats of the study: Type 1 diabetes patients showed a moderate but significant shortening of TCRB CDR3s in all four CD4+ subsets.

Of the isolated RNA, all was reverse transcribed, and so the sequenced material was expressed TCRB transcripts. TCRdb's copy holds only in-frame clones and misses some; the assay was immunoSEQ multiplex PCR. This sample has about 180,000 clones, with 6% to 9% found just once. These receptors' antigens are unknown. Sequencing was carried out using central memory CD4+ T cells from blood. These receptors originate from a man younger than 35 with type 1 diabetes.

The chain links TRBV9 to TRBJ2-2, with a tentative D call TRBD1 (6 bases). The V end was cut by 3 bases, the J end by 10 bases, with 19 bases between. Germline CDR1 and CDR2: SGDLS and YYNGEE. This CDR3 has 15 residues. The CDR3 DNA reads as TGTGCCAGCAGCGGGGGGCCAGGTGACGTCGAGGAGCTGTTTTTT. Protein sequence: CASSGGPGDVEELFF.

The CDR3 nucleotides are TGTGCCAGCAGCTTCGACAACAATCAGCCCCAGCATTTT. Amino acids: CASSFDNNQPQHF. This chain uses TRBV7-2 with TRBJ1-5; no reliable D call. Germline values: CDR1 SGHTA, CDR2 FQGNSA. With 3 bases removed from V and 3 bases from J, the gap between germline ends came to 6 bases. CDR3 length: 13 amino acids.

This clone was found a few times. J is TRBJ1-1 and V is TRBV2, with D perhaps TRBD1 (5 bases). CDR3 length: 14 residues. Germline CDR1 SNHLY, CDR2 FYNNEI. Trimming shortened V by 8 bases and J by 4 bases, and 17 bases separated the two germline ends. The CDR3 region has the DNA TGTGCCAGCGAGATGATAACTCAGGGCACTGAAGCTTTCTTT. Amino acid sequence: CASEMITQGTEAFF.

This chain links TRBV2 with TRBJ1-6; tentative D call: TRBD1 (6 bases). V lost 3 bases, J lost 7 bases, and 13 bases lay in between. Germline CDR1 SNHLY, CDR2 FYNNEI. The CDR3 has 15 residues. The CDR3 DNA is TGTGCCAGCAGTGAGGGACACCCTTCGAATTCACCCCTCCACTTT. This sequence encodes CASSEGHPSNSPLHF. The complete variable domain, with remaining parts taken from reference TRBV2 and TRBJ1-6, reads EPEVTQTPSHQVTQMGQEVILRCVPISNHLYFYWYRQILGQKVEFLVSFYNNEISEKSEIFDDQFSVERPDGSNFTLKIRSTKLEDSAMYFCASSEGHPSNSPLHFGNGTRLTVT.

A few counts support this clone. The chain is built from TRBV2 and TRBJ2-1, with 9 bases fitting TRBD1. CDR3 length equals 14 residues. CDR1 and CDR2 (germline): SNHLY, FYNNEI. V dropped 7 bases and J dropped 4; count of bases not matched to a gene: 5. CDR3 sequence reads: CASTWDRDYNEQFF. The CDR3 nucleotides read TGTGCCAGCACGTGGGACAGGGATTACAATGAGCAGTTCTTC.

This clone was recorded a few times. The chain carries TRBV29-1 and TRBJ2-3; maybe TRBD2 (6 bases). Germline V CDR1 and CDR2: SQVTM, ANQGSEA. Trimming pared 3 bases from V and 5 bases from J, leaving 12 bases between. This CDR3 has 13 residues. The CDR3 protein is CSVDSGRRDTQYF. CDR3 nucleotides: TGCAGCGTTGATTCGGGGAGGAGAGATACGCAGTATTTT.

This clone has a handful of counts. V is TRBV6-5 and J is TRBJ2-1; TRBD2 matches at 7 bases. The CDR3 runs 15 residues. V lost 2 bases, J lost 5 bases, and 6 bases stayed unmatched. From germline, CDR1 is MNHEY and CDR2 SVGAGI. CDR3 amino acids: CASSYAGTTHNEQFF. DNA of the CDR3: TGTGCCAGCAGTTACGCGGGGACTACACACAATGAGCAGTTCTTC.

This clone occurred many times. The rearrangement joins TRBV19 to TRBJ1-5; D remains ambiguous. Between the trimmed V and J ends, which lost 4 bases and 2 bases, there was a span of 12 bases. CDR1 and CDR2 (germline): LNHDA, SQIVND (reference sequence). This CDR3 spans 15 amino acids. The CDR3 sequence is CASSKPLGGNQPQHF. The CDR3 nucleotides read TGTGCCAGTAGTAAGCCTTTAGGAGGCAATCAGCCCCAGCATTTT.

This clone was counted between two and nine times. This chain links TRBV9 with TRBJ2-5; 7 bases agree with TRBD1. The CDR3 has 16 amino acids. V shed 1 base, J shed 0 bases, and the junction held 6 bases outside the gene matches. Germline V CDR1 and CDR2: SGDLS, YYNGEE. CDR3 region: CASSVTQGTDQETQYF. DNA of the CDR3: TGTGCCAGCAGCGTAACCCAAGGGACAGACCAAGAGACCCAGTACTTC.

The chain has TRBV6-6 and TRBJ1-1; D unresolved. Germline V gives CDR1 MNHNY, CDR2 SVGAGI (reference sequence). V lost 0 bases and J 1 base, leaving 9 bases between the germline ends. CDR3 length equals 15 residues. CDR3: CASSYSNAANTEAFF. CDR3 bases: TGTGCCAGCAGTTACTCGAACGCGGCGAACACTGAAGCTTTCTTT.

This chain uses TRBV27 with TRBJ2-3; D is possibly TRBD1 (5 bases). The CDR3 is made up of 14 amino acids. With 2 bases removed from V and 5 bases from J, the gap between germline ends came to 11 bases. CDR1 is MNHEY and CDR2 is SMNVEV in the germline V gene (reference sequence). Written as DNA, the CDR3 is TGTGCCAGCAGTTTACAGGCAGGGCAAGATACGCAGTATTTT. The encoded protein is CASSLQAGQDTQYF.

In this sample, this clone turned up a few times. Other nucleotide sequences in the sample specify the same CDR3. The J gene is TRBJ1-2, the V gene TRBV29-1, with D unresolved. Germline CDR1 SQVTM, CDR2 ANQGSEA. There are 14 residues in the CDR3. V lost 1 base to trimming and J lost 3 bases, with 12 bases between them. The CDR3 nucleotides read TGCAGCGTTGAAGGGAGAGGGCTGGACTATGGCTACACCTTC. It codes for CSVEGRGLDYGYTF.

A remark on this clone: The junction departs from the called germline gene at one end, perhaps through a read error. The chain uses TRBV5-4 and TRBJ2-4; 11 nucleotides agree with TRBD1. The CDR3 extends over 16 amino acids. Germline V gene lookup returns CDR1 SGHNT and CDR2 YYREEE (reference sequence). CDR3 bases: TGCGCCAGCAGCCAAGGACAGGGGGCAGCCAAAAACATTCAGTACTTC. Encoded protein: CASSQGQGAAKNIQYF. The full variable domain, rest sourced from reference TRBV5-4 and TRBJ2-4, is ETGVTQSPTHLIKTRGQQVTLRCSSQSGHNTVSWYQQALGQGPQFIFQYYREEENGRGNFPPRFSGLQFPNYSSELNVNALELDDSALYLCASSQGQGAAKNIQYFGAGTRLSVL.

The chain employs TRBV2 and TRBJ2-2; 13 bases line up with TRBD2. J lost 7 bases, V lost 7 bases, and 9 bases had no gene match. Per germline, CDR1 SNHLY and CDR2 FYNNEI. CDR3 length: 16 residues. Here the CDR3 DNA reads TGTGCCAGCATGGGCAGGGGACTAGCGGGGAACGGGGAGCTGTTTTTT. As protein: CASMGRGLAGNGELFF. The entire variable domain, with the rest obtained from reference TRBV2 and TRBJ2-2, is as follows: EPEVTQTPSHQVTQMGQEVILRCVPISNHLYFYWYRQILGQKVEFLVSFYNNEISEKSEIFDDQFSVERPDGSNFTLKIRSTKLEDSAMYFCASMGRGLAGNGELFFGEGSRLTVL.

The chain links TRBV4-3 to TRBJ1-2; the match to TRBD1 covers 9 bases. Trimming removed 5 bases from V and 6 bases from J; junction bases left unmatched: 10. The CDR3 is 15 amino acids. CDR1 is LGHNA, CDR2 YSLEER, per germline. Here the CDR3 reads CASSVWDREQNGYTF. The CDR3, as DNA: TGCGCCAGCAGCGTCTGGGACAGGGAGCAGAATGGCTACACCTTC.